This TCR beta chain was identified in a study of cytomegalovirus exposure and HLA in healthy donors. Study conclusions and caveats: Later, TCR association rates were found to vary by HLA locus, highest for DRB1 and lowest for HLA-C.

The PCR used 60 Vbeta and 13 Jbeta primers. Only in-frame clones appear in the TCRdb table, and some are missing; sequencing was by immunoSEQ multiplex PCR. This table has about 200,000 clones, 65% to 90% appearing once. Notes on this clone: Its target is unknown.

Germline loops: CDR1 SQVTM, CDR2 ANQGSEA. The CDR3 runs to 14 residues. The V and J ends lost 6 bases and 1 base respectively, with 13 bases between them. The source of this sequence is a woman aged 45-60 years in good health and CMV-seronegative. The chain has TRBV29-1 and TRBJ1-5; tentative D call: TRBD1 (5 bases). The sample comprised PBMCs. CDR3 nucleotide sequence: TGCAGCGTGAAATGGGCAGGGAGCAATCAGCCCCAGCATTTT. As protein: CSVKWAGSNQPQHF.